The TCR beta chain under discussion was sequenced for a study of CD8 T cells in ankylosing spondylitis. Study-wide results and caveats: Reports say disease-linked clones showed up significantly more in matched ankylosing spondylitis synovial fluid. Relatively rare in peripheral blood, disease-linked clones were also CD8+. For ankylosing spondylitis blood, a TCR beta motif of seven to nine highly homologous variants appeared characteristic.

TCRdb fed the 5' RACE reads into MiXCR, producing one record per CDR3 protein. Here the sample spans about 130,000 distinct CDR3 sequences, 9.3% being singletons. This clonotype was seen ten or more times. Antigen: not known. Trimming took off 4 bases at V and 7 bases at J, with 14 bases between the two ends. Per germline, CDR1 SGHTA and CDR2 FQGNSA. The CDR3 spans 13 residues. The TCR sequence derives from a male donor with ankylosing spondylitis or in good health (not recorded which). Sequencing was carried out using blood, either unsorted or a sorted T cell fraction (not recorded which). This sequence joins TRBV7-2 and TRBJ2-7; D possibly corresponds to TRBD2 (6 bases). The CDR3 is CASSSEGRGEQYF. In DNA, the CDR3 is TGTGCCAGCAGCTCGGAGGGGCGAGGGGAGCAGTACTTC.